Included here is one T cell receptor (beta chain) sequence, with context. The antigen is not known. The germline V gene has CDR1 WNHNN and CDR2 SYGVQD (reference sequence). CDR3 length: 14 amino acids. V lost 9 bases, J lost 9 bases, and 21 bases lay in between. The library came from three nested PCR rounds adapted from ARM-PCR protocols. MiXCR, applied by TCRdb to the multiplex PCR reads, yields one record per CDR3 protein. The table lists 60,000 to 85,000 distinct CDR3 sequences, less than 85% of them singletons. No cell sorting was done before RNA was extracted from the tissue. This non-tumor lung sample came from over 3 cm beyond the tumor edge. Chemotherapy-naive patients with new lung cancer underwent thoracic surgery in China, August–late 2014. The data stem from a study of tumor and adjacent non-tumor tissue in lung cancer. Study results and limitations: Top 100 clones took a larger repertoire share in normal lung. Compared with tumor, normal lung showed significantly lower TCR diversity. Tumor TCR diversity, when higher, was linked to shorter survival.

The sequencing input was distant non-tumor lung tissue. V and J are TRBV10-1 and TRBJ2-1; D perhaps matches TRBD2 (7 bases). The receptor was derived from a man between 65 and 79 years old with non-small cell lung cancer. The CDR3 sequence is CASSPMAGAGEQFF. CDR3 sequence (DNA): TGCGCCAGTAGCCCAATGGCGGGGGCCGGTGAGCAGTTCTTC.